These T cell receptor beta chains were read from a single sample in a study of blood T cell repertoires in COVID-19. The table came from immunoSEQ multiplex PCR; TCRdb's copy has only in-frame clones and leaves some out. This sample has roughly 220,000 clones, with about nine tenths found just once. The sample was peripheral blood. These receptors came from an elderly man with acute or convalescent COVID-19. CDR3s leave out the opening cysteine and the closing phenylalanine or tryptophan.

V: TRBV19
length: 15
J: TRBJ2-1
CDR3: ASSPPPGRESYNEQF

V: TRBV27
length: 13
J: TRBJ2-7
CDR3: ASSLAQGTPYEQY

V: TRBV14
length: 13
J: TRBJ2-5
CDR3: ASSRTSGTSGTQY

V: TRBV28
length: 13
J: TRBJ2-1
CDR3: ASTRSGLNRYEQF

V: TRBV7-9
length: 12
J: TRBJ1-1
CDR3: ASSPGQKNTEAF

V: TRBV28
length: 13
J: TRBJ2-1
CDR3: ASSPAGLAGNEQF

V: TRBV4-1
length: 13
J: TRBJ2-3
CDR3: ASSQDRTSTDTQY

V: TRBV6-1
length: 13
J: TRBJ2-1
CDR3: ASSHRTGSYNEQF

V: TRBV2
length: 12
J: TRBJ1-5
CDR3: ASSSGGGNQPQH

V: TRBV2
length: 12
J: TRBJ2-1
CDR3: ASSRLSSYNEQF

V: TRBV18
length: 14
J: TRBJ2-3
CDR3: ASSPFTPTAADTQY

V: TRBV11-2
length: 13
J: TRBJ2-1
CDR3: ASSLGGLAYNEQF

V: TRBV11-2
length: 14
J: TRBJ2-3
CDR3: ASSPRLAGERDTQY

V: TRBV5-1
length: 14
J: TRBJ2-1
CDR3: ASSSGTARSYNEQF

V: TRBV18
length: 12
J: TRBJ2-5
CDR3: ASSPPFGGETQY

V: TRBV6-5
length: 12
J: TRBJ1-5
CDR3: ASSPDRVGQPQH

V: TRBV7-3
length: 11
J: TRBJ1-1
CDR3: ASSYQGVTEAF

V: TRBV29-1
length: 12
J: TRBJ2-1
CDR3: SVDSLDRDDEQF

V: TRBV14
length: 11
J: TRBJ1-6
CDR3: ASSQYVASPLH

V: TRBV6-1
length: 11
J: TRBJ2-5
CDR3: ASSETVQETQY

V: TRBV7-3
length: 11
J: TRBJ2-1
CDR3: ASSPGTSGPQF

V: TRBV27
length: 13
J: TRBJ2-1
CDR3: ASSLFSHLLSEQF

V: TRBV4-1
length: 13
J: TRBJ2-2
CDR3: ASSLRTDYTGELF

V: TRBV19
length: 12
J: TRBJ1-1
CDR3: ASSDRGVYTEAF

V: TRBV5-6
length: 14
J: TRBJ1-1
CDR3: ASSLVYRGLDTEAF

V: TRBV10-3
length: 9
J: TRBJ2-7
CDR3: AISEQYEQY

V: TRBV5-8
length: 13
J: TRBJ2-2
CDR3: ASRPGTANTGELF

V: TRBV6-5
length: 14
J: TRBJ1-3
CDR3: ASSYSKAASGNTIY

V: TRBV11-2
length: 14
J: TRBJ2-1
CDR3: ASSYTRAGGRNEQF

V: TRBV6-5
length: 13
J: TRBJ1-6
CDR3: ASMVSDRVNSPLH

V: TRBV4-3
length: 11
J: TRBJ2-1
CDR3: ASSQDGAVQQF

V: TRBV18
length: 11
J: TRBJ2-2
CDR3: ASSPPYLGELF

V: TRBV5-5
length: 12
J: TRBJ1-2
CDR3: ASSLNWGDYGYT

V: TRBV5-4
length: 11
J: TRBJ2-5
CDR3: ASSGVREETQY

V: TRBV4-1
length: 15
J: TRBJ2-1
CDR3: ASSQEVASGNIDEQF

V: TRBV10-1
length: 14
J: TRBJ2-5
CDR3: ASSATGGSEGETQY

V: TRBV19
length: 13
J: TRBJ2-7
CDR3: ASSTPGEATYEQY

V: TRBV7-3
length: 10
J: TRBJ2-2
CDR3: ASSSIVGELF

V: TRBV24-1
length: 10
J: TRBJ2-1
CDR3: ATRSLAGGQF

V: TRBV7-2
length: 14
J: TRBJ2-2
CDR3: ASSIRGGTGTGELF

V: TRBV14
length: 15
J: TRBJ2-2
CDR3: ASSQRLAGGPIGELF

V: TRBV28
length: 18
J: TRBJ2-3
CDR3: ASSPTWSGLALRSTDTQY

V: TRBV19
length: 13
J: TRBJ2-7
CDR3: ASSDQAGSSYEQY

V: TRBV29-1
length: 13
J: TRBJ2-2
CDR3: SVDGGGRGPGELF

V: TRBV2
length: 14
J: TRBJ2-1
CDR3: ASRRERTGRDNEQF

V: TRBV30
length: 10
J: TRBJ2-1
CDR3: AWGQGRNEQF

V: TRBV7-2
length: 12
J: TRBJ2-3
CDR3: ASSARTGGDTQY

V: TRBV7-2
length: 13
J: TRBJ1-1
CDR3: ASSFGRFGGTEAF

V: TRBV7-2
length: 15
J: TRBJ2-3
CDR3: ASRPGGGRDNTDTQY

V: TRBV14
length: 14
J: TRBJ1-3
CDR3: ASSEGYSPSGNTIY

V: TRBV24-1
length: 14
J: TRBJ2-1
CDR3: ATSDPGTNQYNEQF

V: TRBV10-3
length: 12
J: TRBJ1-4
CDR3: AIGQGLLNEKLF

V: TRBV5-1
length: 16
J: TRBJ2-2
CDR3: ASSFTGLAGANTGELF

V: TRBV28
length: 14
J: TRBJ1-5
CDR3: ASSLGTIRGEQPQH

V: TRBV4-3
length: 14
J: TRBJ2-2
CDR3: ASSQIAYANTGELF

V: TRBV4-1
length: 15
J: TRBJ2-2
CDR3: ASSQGPGLGDTGELF

V: TRBV11-2
length: 11
J: TRBJ1-4
CDR3: ASSSGGFEKLF